This TCR beta chain stems from a study of spatial heterogeneity in lung cancer. Study-level findings and limits: Alpha and beta chain coverage of tumor T cells was estimated at about 6.5% and 14%, respectively. Counts that tracked tumor mutation counts were those of expanded intratumoral alpha and beta TCRs.

A note on this clonotype: Antigen specificity is unknown.

V shed 2 bases, J shed 5 bases, and the junction held 8 bases outside the gene matches. The CDR3 consists of 16 residues. CDR1 is SGHDT, CDR2 YYEEEE, per germline. TCR cDNA molecules were tagged individually, and each one carried a unique molecular identifier. TCRdb passed the 5' RACE reads through MiXCR, listing each CDR3 protein once. The sample yields around 720 distinct CDR3 sequences, under 30% seen once. Regarding time point: sample taken at primary tumor resection. Sequencing covered unsorted whole RNA taken from tumor, nontumor lung or frozen PBMC. This material consisted of lung tumor tissue, taken at surgery. This receptor was obtained from a male donor with early-stage non-small cell lung cancer. The chain employs TRBV5-6 and TRBJ2-5; 11 bases map to TRBD2. CDR3 DNA: TGTGCCAGCAGCTTAACGGGACTAGCGGCCGAGGAGACCCAGTACTTC. The encoded protein is CASSLTGLAAEETQYF.